A selection of T cell receptor beta chains follows, all from one sample in a study of patients and donors after allogeneic stem cell transplantation. TCRdb used MiXCR to reprocess the RT-PCR reads, holding one entry per CDR3 protein. The repertoire holds more than 150,000 distinct CDR3 sequences, with 41% as singletons. Material for sequencing was blood, either unsorted or a sorted T cell fraction (not recorded which). The origin of the receptors is a human donor who was either an allogeneic HSCT recipient or a stem cell or donor lymphocyte infusion donor (not recorded which). It is not recorded whose cells these are; they may come from a transplant donor. CDR3s leave out the opening cysteine and the closing phenylalanine or tryptophan. The D gene is left open where the match is weak.

V gene,D gene,CDR3 protein
TRBV6-5,NA,ASSYSHPRTDTQY
TRBV7-9,NA,ASSPDEKLF
TRBV10-3,NA,AISGDGAYEQY
TRBV27,NA,ASSSGQSSYNEQF
TRBV13,NA,ASSLTVNYNEQF
TRBV19,NA,ASSAEPGNTIY
TRBV19,NA,ASSIAGVNEQF
TRBV7-3,NA,ASSPGAWNTEAF
TRBV7-6,NA,ASSPVGDGYGYT
TRBV20-1,TRBD2,SASPPGLAGVDEQF
TRBV27,NA,ASSLSSPGRSYNSPLH
TRBV4-1,NA,ASSEGRGRLF
TRBV29-1,NA,SVQRQGNTIY
TRBV14,TRBD2,ASSQVLAGARGGELF
TRBV7-9,TRBD1,ASSLGQGKQFYGYT
TRBV27,NA,ASTKTRWGVCNSPLH
TRBV12-3/TRBV12-4,NA,ASSSPLRRMIQETQY
TRBV5-5,TRBD1,ASSLLVGTGPFTEAF
TRBV5-1,NA,ASSLASGSGVIGTEAF
TRBV7-9,NA,ASSLDRNTGELF